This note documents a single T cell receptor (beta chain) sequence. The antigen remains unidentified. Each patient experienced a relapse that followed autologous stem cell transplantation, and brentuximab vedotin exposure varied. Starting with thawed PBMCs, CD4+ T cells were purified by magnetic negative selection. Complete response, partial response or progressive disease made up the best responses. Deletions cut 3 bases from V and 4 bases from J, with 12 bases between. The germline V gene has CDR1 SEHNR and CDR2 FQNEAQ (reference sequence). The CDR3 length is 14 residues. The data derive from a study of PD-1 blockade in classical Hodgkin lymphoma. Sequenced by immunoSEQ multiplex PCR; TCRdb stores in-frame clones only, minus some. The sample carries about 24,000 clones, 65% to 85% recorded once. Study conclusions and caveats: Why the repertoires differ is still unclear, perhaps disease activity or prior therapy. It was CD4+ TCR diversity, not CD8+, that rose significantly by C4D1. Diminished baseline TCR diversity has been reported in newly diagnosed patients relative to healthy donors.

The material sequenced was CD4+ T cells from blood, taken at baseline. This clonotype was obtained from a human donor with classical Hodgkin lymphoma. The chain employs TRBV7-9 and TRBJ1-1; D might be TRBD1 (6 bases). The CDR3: CASSFQGPGTEAFF. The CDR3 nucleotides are TGTGCCAGCAGCTTTCAGGGGCCAGGCACTGAAGCTTTCTTT.